The clone carrying this T cell receptor (beta chain) was counted many times. Its specificity is not known. In TCRdb, the 5' RACE reads were re-called with MiXCR into one record per CDR3 protein. The data show a few hundred thousand distinct CDR3 sequences, with approximately 4% seen just once and more than 20% held by the top ten. The source of the sample is a study of T cells after yellow fever vaccination. Study background: In the case of low-cell-number fractions, SMART-Seq v4 Ultra Low Input was used for preparation. Study-level points and caveats: Faster peaking, at day 5 versus 15, marked a secondary response that was weaker. Re-detected after boosting: most primary clones, about 95% of CD4 and less than 90% of CD8.

This sequence was found in a young man who received the YFV17D yellow fever vaccine. The material was PBMCs, obtained 5 days after the yellow fever booster vaccination.

CDR3 DNA: TGCAGCGTTGGAGTTTATCTTGGAACTGAAGCTTTCTTT. It is translated as CSVGVYLGTEAFF. The chain carries TRBV29-1 and TRBJ1-1; D is ambiguous. This CDR3 has 13 amino acids. The ends were cut back, 4 bases at V and 5 bases at J, with 14 bases in the middle. The germline CDR1 and CDR2 sequences are SQVTM and ANQGSEA. Full variable domain (outside the CDR3, taken from reference TRBV29-1 and TRBJ1-1): SAVISQKPSRDICQRGTSLTIQCQVDSQVTMMFWYRQQPGQSLTLIATANQGSEATYESGFVIDKFPISRPNLTFSTLTVSNMSPEDSSIYLCSVGVYLGTEAFFGQGTRLTVV.